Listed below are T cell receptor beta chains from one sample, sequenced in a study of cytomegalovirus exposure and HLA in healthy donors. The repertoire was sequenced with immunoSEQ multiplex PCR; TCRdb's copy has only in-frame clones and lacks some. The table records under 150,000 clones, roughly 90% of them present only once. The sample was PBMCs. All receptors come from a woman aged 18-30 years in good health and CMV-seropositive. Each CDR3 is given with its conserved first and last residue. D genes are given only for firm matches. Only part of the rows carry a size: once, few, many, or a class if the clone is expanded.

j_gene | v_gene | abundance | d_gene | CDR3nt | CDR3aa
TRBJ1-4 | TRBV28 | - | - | TGTGCCAGCACCACAACGGGTAGGCCTAATGAAAAACTGTTTTTT | CASTTTGRPNEKLFF
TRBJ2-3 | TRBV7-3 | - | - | TGTGCCAGCAGTCCCGCAGGGAAAAGGTTGACAGATACGCAGTATTTT | CASSPAGKRLTDTQYF
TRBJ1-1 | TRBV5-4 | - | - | TGTGCCAGCAGCCCTACCAACACTGAAGCTTTCTTT | CASSPTNTEAFF
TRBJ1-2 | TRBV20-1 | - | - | TGCAGTATCCATAACTATGGCTACACCTTC | CSIHNYGYTF
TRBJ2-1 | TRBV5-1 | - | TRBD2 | TGCGCCAGCAGCCCGGGGGGAGGGGCCCCCGGGGAGCAGTTCTTC | CASSPGGGAPGEQFF
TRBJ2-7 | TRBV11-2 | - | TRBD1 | TGTGCCAGCAGCTTAAGGGACAGGGACATGTACGAGCAGTACTTC | CASSLRDRDMYEQYF
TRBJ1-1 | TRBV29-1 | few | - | TGCAGCGTTGATTCACAAGTGAACACTGAAGCTTTCTTT | CSVDSQVNTEAFF
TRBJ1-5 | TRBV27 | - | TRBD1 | TGTGCCAGCTCTCCTCGCCGGGACAGGGTCCAGCCCCAGCATTTT | CASSPRRDRVQPQHF
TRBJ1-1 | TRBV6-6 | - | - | TGTGCCAGCAGTTTTGAGGAGTTGAACACTGAAGCTTTCTTT | CASSFEELNTEAFF
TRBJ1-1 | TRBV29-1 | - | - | TGCAGCGTTGCCGATCACCTAACAGGGAGAGCTTTCTTT | CSVADHLTGRAFF
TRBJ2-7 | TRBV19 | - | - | TGTGCCAGTAGTAACAGGCCCCCCTACGAGCAGTACTTC | CASSNRPPYEQYF
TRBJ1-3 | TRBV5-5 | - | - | TGTGCCAGCAGCTTGGGGGAGGGGTTCCTGACTGGAAACACCATATATTTT | CASSLGEGFLTGNTIYF
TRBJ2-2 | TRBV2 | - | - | TGTGCCAGCAGTGAAGCGCGGGCCCGAGACACCGGGGAGCTGTTTTTT | CASSEARARDTGELFF
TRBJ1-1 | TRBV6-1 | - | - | TGTGCCAGCAGTGGTCGGAGGGGCGAGAACACTGAAGCTTTCTTT | CASSGRRGENTEAFF
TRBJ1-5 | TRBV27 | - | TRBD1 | TGTGCCAGCAGTTCTTACAGGGGGCTTGGACGGAGCAATCAGCCCCAGCATTTT | CASSSYRGLGRSNQPQHF
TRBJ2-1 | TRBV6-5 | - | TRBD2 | TGTGCCAGCAGTTATCTAGCGGGAGGAAACAATGAGCAGTTCTTC | CASSYLAGGNNEQFF
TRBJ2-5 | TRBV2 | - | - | TGTGCCAGCAGTGACAGGGGACCCGGGGAGACCCAGTACTTC | CASSDRGPGETQYF
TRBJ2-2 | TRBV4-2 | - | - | TGTGCCAGCAGCCAAGAGGACTACATCGGCACCGGGGAGCTGTTTTTT | CASSQEDYIGTGELFF
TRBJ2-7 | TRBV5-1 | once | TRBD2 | TGCGCCAGCAGCTGGGCCGTGGGAGGGGCGAAATACTACGAGCAGTACTTC | CASSWAVGGAKYYEQYF
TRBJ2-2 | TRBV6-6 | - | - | TGTGCCAGCAGTTACGGGCCTGGGAACACCGGGGAGCTGTTTTTT | CASSYGPGNTGELFF
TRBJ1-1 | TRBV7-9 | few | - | TGTGCCAGCAGACCTTCACAGGTAAACACTGAAGCTTTCTTT | CASRPSQVNTEAFF
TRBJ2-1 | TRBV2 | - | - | TGTGCCAGCAGGGAAAGCGGAAGCTCCTACAATGAGCAGTTCTTC | CASRESGSSYNEQFF
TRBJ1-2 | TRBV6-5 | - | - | TGTGCCAGCATCCCGAGGGAGAGAAACTATGGCTACACCTTC | CASIPRERNYGYTF
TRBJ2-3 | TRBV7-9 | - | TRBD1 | TGTGCCAGCAGACCGGGACAGGGGACCGACTTGGATACGCAGTATTTT | CASRPGQGTDLDTQYF
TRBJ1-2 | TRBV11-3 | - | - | TGTGCCAGCAGCTTAACTTTCGGCGGAGGTCGGGCATATGGCTACACCTTC | CASSLTFGGGRAYGYTF
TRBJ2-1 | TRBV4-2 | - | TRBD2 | TGTGCCAGCAGCCAAGATCGGAGACTAGCGGGAGTCCCCTACAATGAGCAGTTCTTC | CASSQDRRLAGVPYNEQFF
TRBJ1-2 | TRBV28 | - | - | TGTGCCACCTACGTCCTGGGCGGCTACACCTTC | CATYVLGGYTF
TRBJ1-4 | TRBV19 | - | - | TGTGCCACCTCCCCCCAGGGACTGACTAATGAAAAACTGTTTTTT | CATSPQGLTNEKLFF
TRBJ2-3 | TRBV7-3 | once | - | TGTGCCAGCAGCACCCGAGGCACAGATACGCAGTATTTT | CASSTRGTDTQYF
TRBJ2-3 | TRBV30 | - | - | TGTGCCTGGAGTGTATGGGGCAATACGCAGTATTTT | CAWSVWGNTQYF
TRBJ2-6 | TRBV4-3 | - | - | TGCGCCAGCAGCCCACAGGGCTCTGGGGCCAACGTCCTGACTTTC | CASSPQGSGANVLTF
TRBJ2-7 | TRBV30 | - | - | TGTGCCTGGAGTGTATCAGGGGGGTACGAGCAGTACTTC | CAWSVSGGYEQYF
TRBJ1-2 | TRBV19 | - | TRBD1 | TGTGCCAGTAGTATAGATCAAAGACAGGGATCGAGCTACACCTTC | CASSIDQRQGSSYTF
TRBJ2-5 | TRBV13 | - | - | TGTGCCAGCAGCTTGAACAGTCTTGAGACCCAGTACTTC | CASSLNSLETQYF
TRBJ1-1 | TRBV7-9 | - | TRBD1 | TGTGCCAGCAGCAGAGGACAGGGGGCAGGAGGGACTGAAGCTTTCTTT | CASSRGQGAGGTEAFF
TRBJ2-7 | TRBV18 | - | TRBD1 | TGTGCCAGCTCACCGGCCGGGACAGGCTCCTACGAGCAGTACTTC | CASSPAGTGSYEQYF
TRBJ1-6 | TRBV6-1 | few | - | TGTGCCAGCAGTGAGGCCGCGGAACGCTCAAATAATTCACCCCTCCACTTT | CASSEAAERSNNSPLHF
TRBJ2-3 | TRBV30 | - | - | TGTGCCTGGAGTCGAGGCGTACAGGCAGATACGCAGTATTTT | CAWSRGVQADTQYF
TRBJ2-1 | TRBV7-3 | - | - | TGTGCCAGCAGCTATACTGACTACAATGAGCAGTTCTTC | CASSYTDYNEQFF
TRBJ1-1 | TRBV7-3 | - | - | TGTGCCAGCAGCCAGACAGCCGGATTCGGTGAAGCTTTCTTT | CASSQTAGFGEAFF
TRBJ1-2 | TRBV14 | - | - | TGTGCCAGCAGCCGCCCGGGAGCTAACTATGGCTACACCTTC | CASSRPGANYGYTF
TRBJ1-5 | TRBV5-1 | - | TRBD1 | TGCGCCAGCAGCCAGGGGACAGGGAGAAATCAGCCCCAGCATTTT | CASSQGTGRNQPQHF
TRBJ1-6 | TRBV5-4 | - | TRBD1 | TGTGCCAGCAGCCGAGACAGGGTGAATTCACCCCTCCACTTT | CASSRDRVNSPLHF
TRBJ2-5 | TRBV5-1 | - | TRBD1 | TGCGCCAGCAGCGGGGACAGCCTACAAGAGACCCAGTACTTC | CASSGDSLQETQYF
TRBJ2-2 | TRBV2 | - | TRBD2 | TGTGCCAGCAGTGAAGCGCGCCTAGCGGGTGGCACCGGGGAGCTGTTTTTT | CASSEARLAGGTGELFF